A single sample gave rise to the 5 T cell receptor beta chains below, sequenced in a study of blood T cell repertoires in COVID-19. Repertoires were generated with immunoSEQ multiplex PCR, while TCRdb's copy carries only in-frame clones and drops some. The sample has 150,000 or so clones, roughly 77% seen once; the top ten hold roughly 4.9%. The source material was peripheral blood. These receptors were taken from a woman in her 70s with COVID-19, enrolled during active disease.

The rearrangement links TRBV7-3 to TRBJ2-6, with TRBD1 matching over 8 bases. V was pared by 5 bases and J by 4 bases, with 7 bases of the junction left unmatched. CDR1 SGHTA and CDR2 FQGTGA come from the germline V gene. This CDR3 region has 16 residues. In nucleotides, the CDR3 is TGTGCCAGCAGCCCTAGGACAGGGCCCGGGGCCAACGTCCTGACTTTC. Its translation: CASSPRTGPGANVLTF.

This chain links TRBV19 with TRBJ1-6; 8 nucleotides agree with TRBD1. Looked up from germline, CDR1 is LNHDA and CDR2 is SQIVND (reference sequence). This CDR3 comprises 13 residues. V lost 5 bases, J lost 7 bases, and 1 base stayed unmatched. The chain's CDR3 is CASSRTGNSPLHF. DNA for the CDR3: TGTGCCAGTAGTCGGACAGGGAATTCACCCCTCCACTTT.

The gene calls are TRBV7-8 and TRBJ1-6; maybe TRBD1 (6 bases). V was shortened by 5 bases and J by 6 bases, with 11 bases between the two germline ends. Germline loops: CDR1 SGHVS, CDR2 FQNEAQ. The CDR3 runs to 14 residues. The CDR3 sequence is CASSTTGSNSPLHF. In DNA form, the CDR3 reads TGTGCCAGCAGCACTACAGGGAGTAATTCACCCCTCCACTTT.

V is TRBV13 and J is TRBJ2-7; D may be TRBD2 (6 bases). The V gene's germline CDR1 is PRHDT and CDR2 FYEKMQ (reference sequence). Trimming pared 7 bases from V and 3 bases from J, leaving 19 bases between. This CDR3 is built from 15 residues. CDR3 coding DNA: TGTGCCAGCACCCCCTCCGGGGGAGCCTACTACGAGCAGTACTTC. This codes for CASTPSGGAYYEQYF.

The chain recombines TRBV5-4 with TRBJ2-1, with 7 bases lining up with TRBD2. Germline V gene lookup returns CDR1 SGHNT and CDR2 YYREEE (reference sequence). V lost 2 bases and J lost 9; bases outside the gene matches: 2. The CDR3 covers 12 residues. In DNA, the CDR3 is TGTGCCAGCAGCTTAACGGGGGGTGAGCAGTTCTTC. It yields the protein CASSLTGGEQFF.